The source of this T cell receptor beta chain is a study of blood T cell repertoires in COVID-19. About the research overall: The United States, Italy and Spain supplied acute and convalescent COVID-19 samples. T cells, B-cell-depleted T cells, or PBMCs supplied cDNA or gDNA.

Original methodology: Nucleated cell counts were estimated from reference gene primer amplification. Method: immunoSEQ multiplex PCR; TCRdb's copy keeps in-frame clones and lacks some. V, J and clone size are taken as reported in that table, and D and trimming were inferred from the DNA itself. The sample includes 150,000 to 200,000 clones, roughly 82% of them seen just once. V shed 2 bases and J 6 bases; nucleotides not matched to a gene: 9. The length of the CDR3 is 16 residues. Germline V lookup: CDR1 SGHNT, CDR2 YYREEE (reference sequence). Sequencing input: peripheral blood. The receptor was isolated from a woman in her seventies with acute or convalescent COVID-19. The chain couples TRBV5-4 to TRBJ2-3; TRBD2 aligns across 10 bases. Here the CDR3 reads CASSLVLAGDTDTQYF. The CDR3 coding sequence is TGTGCCAGCAGCTTAGTGCTAGCGGGGGATACCGATACGCAGTATTTT.